A single sample gave rise to the 17 T cell receptor beta chains below, sequenced in a study of shared clonotypes between healthy human individuals. Naivety among CD8 cells was defined by CD45RO negativity and positive CCR7 selection, thereby excluding terminally differentiated effector memory CD45RA+ cells. The repertoire was sequenced with immunoSEQ multiplex PCR; TCRdb's copy has only in-frame clones and lacks some. Found here are around 560,000 clones, 85% to 95% of them singletons; the top ten hold 0.095% to 0.14%. The source material was naive CD8+ T cells sorted from blood. Receptor source: a woman aged 25 to 39 in good health.

V gene TRBV28 combines with J gene TRBJ1-4; D is unclear. Trimming pared 4 bases from V and 0 bases from J, leaving 9 bases between. CDR1 and CDR2 from the germline V gene are MDHEN and SYDVKM. The CDR3 runs to 15 residues. For the CDR3, the DNA is TGTGCCAGCAGTTGGACTGTTGCAACTAATGAAAAACTGTTTTTT. It yields the protein CASSWTVATNEKLFF. The variable domain in full, completed from reference TRBV28 and TRBJ1-4, reads DVKVTQSSRYLVKRTGEKVFLECVQDMDHENMFWYRQDPGLGLRLIYFSYDVKMKEKGDIPEGYSVSREKKERFSLILESASTNQTSMYLCASSWTVATNEKLFFGSGTQLSVL.

A remark on this clone: The sample holds other DNA sequences that translate to the same CDR3. The chain is built from TRBV7-9 and TRBJ2-7; unclear D gene. The CDR3 sequence is 10 residues long. Trimming took off 3 bases at V and 5 bases at J, with 2 bases between the two ends. Germline V CDR1 and CDR2: SEHNR, FQNEAQ (reference sequence). Here the CDR3 reads CASSLDEQYF. DNA for the CDR3: TGTGCCAGCAGCTTGGACGAGCAGTACTTC.

The chain employs TRBV6-4 and TRBJ1-1; no definite D call. The CDR3 is made up of 11 amino acids. V was cut by 4 bases and J by 13 bases, with 13 bases left in between. Germline CDR1 MRHNA, CDR2 SNTAGT. The chain's CDR3 is CASSVSGSVFF. Here the CDR3 DNA reads TGTGCCAGCAGTGTTTCGGGATCGGTTTTCTTT.

CDR3 in DNA: TGTGCTAGTGGTTTGGGAGGACTAGCGGACTACAATGAGCAGTTCTTC. Its protein product is CASGLGGLADYNEQFF. The rearrangement uses TRBV12-5 and TRBJ2-1, with TRBD2 matching 10 bases. Trimming removed 1 base from V and 3 bases from J; junction bases left unmatched: 3. CDR1 LGHNT and CDR2 FRNRAP come from the germline V gene. This CDR3 spans 16 amino acids. The whole variable domain, filled in from reference TRBV12-5 and TRBJ2-1, reads DARVTQTPRHKVTEMGQEVTMRCQPILGHNTVFWYRQTMMQGLELLAYFRNRAPLDDSGMPKDRFSAEMPDATLATLKIQPSEPRDSAVYFCASGLGGLADYNEQFFGPGTRLTVL.

The genes are TRBV9 and TRBJ1-2, with D uncertain. The V end was cut by 4 bases, the J end by 5 bases, with 15 bases between. The CDR3 contains 14 residues. Germline lookup yields CDR1 SGDLS and CDR2 YYNGEE. The CDR3 loop is CASSPGGVGYGYTF. DNA for the CDR3: TGTGCCAGCAGCCCAGGTGGGGTCGGGTATGGCTACACCTTC.

V gene TRBV5-6 combines with J gene TRBJ2-1; D unclear. The germline V gene has CDR1 SGHDT and CDR2 YYEEEE. The CDR3 is 15 amino acids. The ends were cut back, 4 bases at V and 0 bases at J, with 11 bases in the middle. Written as DNA, the CDR3 is TGTGCCAGCAGCGAGGCCGGCGGCTCCTACAATGAGCAGTTCTTC. It translates to CASSEAGGSYNEQFF.

The rearrangement joins TRBV29-1 to TRBJ2-5, with D uncertain. Germline-derived CDR1 and CDR2 are SQVTM and ANQGSEA. V lost 5 bases and J lost 5, with 9 bases in between. This CDR3 has 11 residues. The CDR3 reads CSVLGWETQYF. CDR3 in DNA: TGCAGCGTTCTTGGTTGGGAGACCCAGTACTTC.

This sequence joins TRBV7-8 and TRBJ2-7; the D gene is possibly TRBD1 (6 bases). Trimming pared 4 bases from V and 3 bases from J, leaving 13 bases between. Germline CDR1 reads SGHVS; CDR2 reads FQNEAQ. The CDR3 covers 14 residues. The CDR3 DNA is TGTGCCAGCAGCTCTCGGACAGAGATCTACGAGCAGTACTTC. Protein product: CASSSRTEIYEQYF. Combining the CDR3 with reference TRBV7-8 and TRBJ2-7 gives the whole variable domain GAGVSQSPRYKVAKRGQDVALRCDPISGHVSLFWYQQALGQGPEFLTYFQNEAQLDKSGLPSDRFFAERPEGSVSTLKIQRTQQEDSAVYLCASSSRTEIYEQYFGPGTRLTVT.

V gene TRBV7-8 combines with J gene TRBJ2-1, with D unresolved. The V gene lost 3 bases and the J gene lost 2 bases, with 11 bases spanning the gap. The germline V gene encodes CDR1 SGHVS and CDR2 FQNEAQ. The CDR3 contains 15 residues. The CDR3 bases are TGTGCCAGCAGCTTCGTCCGGGTCCCCTACAATGAGCAGTTCTTC. Its translation is CASSFVRVPYNEQFF.

This rearrangement joins TRBV21-1 to TRBJ2-1; no DNA check was done on the table's D call, TRBD2. TRBV21-1 is tagged as a pseudogene. The CDR3 contains 15 residues. The CDR3 DNA sequence: TGTGCCAGCAGCAAAATGCGGGAGCCACTCAATGAGCAGTTCTTC. This encodes CASSKMREPLNEQFF.

As DNA, the CDR3 is TGTGCCAGCAGCTTAGCGGGATTAGCCGGAGGGGAAGAGACCCAGTACTTC. Encoded protein: CASSLAGLAGGEETQYF. The rearrangement links TRBV7-8 to TRBJ2-5; D is perhaps TRBD2 (6 bases). From germline, CDR1 is SGHVS and CDR2 FQNEAQ. This CDR3 has 17 amino acids. V gave up 0 bases and J gave up 3 bases, with 17 bases separating them.

This clone was counted a single time. The chain combines TRBV20-1 with TRBJ2-4, with no clear D. Trimming removed 4 bases at V and 0 bases at J, with 1 base between. In germline, CDR1 is DFQATT, CDR2 SNEGSKA (reference sequence). CDR3 length equals 11 residues. CDR3 sequence (DNA): TGCAGTGCTACAGCCAAAAACATTCAGTACTTC. It yields the protein CSATAKNIQYF.

V and J are TRBV27 and TRBJ1-1; D is perhaps TRBD1 (6 bases). Germline V gene data show CDR1 as MNHEY and CDR2 as SMNVEV (reference sequence). The V end was cut by 7 bases, the J end by 7 bases, with 19 bases between. The CDR3 runs to 14 residues. CDR3 DNA sequence: TGTGCCAGCACCTTAACAGGGCCATCGGGTGAAGCTTTCTTT. Translated: CASTLTGPSGEAFF.

J is TRBJ2-7 and V is TRBV4-1; either TRBD1 or TRBD2 may supply D (5 bases each). The CDR3 totals 15 residues. Per the germline V gene, CDR1 is MGHRA and CDR2 is YSYEKL. Trimming left V 3 bases short and J 0 bases short, with 12 bases between. CDR3 coding DNA: TGCGCCAGCAGCCAGATGACAGACTACTCCTACGAGCAGTACTTC. This translates into CASSQMTDYSYEQYF.

Comment on this clone: The sample contains more than one DNA sequence encoding this CDR3. V is TRBV28 and J is TRBJ1-1; the D gene is possibly TRBD1 (5 bases). This CDR3 has 14 amino acids. Trimming shortened V by 2 bases and J by 1 base, and 8 bases separated the two germline ends. Germline CDR1 and CDR2: MDHEN and SYDVKM. The CDR3 nucleotides are TGTGCCAGCAGTTTAACGGGACCGAACACTGAAGCTTTCTTT. This translates into CASSLTGPNTEAFF.

With regard to this clone: Additional DNA sequences in this sample encode the identical CDR3. The chain combines TRBV6-1 with TRBJ2-7; perhaps TRBD2 as D (6 bases). The CDR3 has 14 amino acids. V lost 1 base to trimming and J lost 3 bases, with 10 bases between them. From germline, CDR1 is MNHNS and CDR2 SASEGT. The CDR3 protein is CASSEGQGGYEQYF. The CDR3, as DNA: TGTGCCAGCAGTGAAGGGCAGGGAGGCTACGAGCAGTACTTC.

The chain employs TRBV27 and TRBJ1-1, with D unclear. In germline, CDR1 is MNHEY, CDR2 SMNVEV (reference sequence). Trimming took off 7 bases at V and 3 bases at J, with 21 bases between the two ends. This CDR3 comprises 16 residues. CDR3 DNA: TGTGCCAGCAACCCTCCCCTCACCCTTGGGTACACTGAAGCTTTCTTT. Amino acids: CASNPPLTLGYTEAFF.